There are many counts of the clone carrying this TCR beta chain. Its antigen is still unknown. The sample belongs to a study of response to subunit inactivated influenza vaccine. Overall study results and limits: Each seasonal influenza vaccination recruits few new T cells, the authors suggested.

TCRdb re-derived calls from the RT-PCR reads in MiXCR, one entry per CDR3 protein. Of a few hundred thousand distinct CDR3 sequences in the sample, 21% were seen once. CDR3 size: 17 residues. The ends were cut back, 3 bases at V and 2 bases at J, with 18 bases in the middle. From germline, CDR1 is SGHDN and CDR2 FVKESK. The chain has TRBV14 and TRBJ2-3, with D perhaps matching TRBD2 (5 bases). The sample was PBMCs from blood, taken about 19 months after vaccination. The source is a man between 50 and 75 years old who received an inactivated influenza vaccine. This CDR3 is CASSQRGGLPYTDTQYF. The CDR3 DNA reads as TGTGCCAGCAGCCAGAGAGGCGGGTTACCCTACACAGATACGCAGTATTTT.